The next 3 T cell receptor beta chains were all read from a single sample in a study of PD-1 blockade in classical Hodgkin lymphoma. Profiling relied on immunoSEQ multiplex PCR, and the TCRdb table lists in-frame clones only, not all of them. The data contain approximately 25,000 clones, 84% of them singletons. Each patient's relapse followed autologous stem cell transplantation, and brentuximab vedotin exposure varied. CD4+ T cells were purified from thawed PBMCs by magnetic negative selection. Sequenced here: CD4+ T cells from blood, sampled at baseline. The receptors here all came from a human donor with classical Hodgkin lymphoma.

This clone was seen only a few times. This sample includes further DNA sequences coding for the same CDR3. The chain has TRBV6-5 and TRBJ1-1; D is ambiguous. Germline loops: CDR1 MNHEY, CDR2 SVGAGI. Trimming cost V 0 bases and J 3 bases, with 8 bases left between them. This CDR3 is 14 amino acids long. CDR3 loop: CASSYSRGYTEAFF. The CDR3 coding sequence is TGTGCCAGCAGTTACTCACGGGGATACACTGAAGCTTTCTTT.

As to this clone: Other DNA sequences within the sample encode an identical CDR3. The chain joins TRBV6-5 to TRBJ2-2, with no clear D. Trimming left V 2 bases short and J 4 bases short, with 11 bases between. This CDR3 has 15 residues. Germline CDR1 and CDR2: MNHEY and SVGAGI. CDR3 nucleotide sequence: TGTGCCAGCAGTTACGAAGGCCAGCTCACCGGGGAGCTGTTTTTT. This codes for CASSYEGQLTGELFF.

The chain couples TRBV18 to TRBJ1-2; D gene ambiguous. The CDR3 length is 15 residues. Trimming removed 3 bases from V and 8 bases from J, with 19 bases in between. Germline values: CDR1 KGHSH, CDR2 LQKENI. In nucleotides, the CDR3 is TGTGCCAGCTCACCGTCGACGACACCCCACGGGGGCTACACCTTC. This translates into CASSPSTTPHGGYTF.